One sample yielded the 28 T cell receptor beta chains listed below, sequenced in a study of blood T cell repertoires in COVID-19. Using immunoSEQ multiplex PCR, the repertoire was profiled, and TCRdb retains in-frame clones only, with some absent. There are around 300,000 clones in the sample; 70% to 90% occur only once, and approximately 10% lies in the top ten. Sequenced sample: peripheral blood. All receptors come from an older woman with acute or convalescent COVID-19.

This clone turned up a few times. V gene TRBV9 combines with J gene TRBJ1-3; 7 nucleotides agree with TRBD1. Germline lookup yields CDR1 SGDLS and CDR2 YYNGEE. With V trimmed by 4 bases and J by 3 bases, 4 bases remained unmatched. The CDR3 contains 14 residues. The CDR3 region has the DNA TGTGCCAGCAGCCCGAGACAGGGTGGAAACACCATATATTTT. Translation gives CASSPRQGGNTIYF. Together with reference TRBV9 and TRBJ1-3, the CDR3 gives the full variable domain: DSGVTQTPKHLITATGQRVTLRCSPRSGDLSVYWYQQSLDQGLQFLIQYYNGEERAKGNILERFSAQQFPDLHSELNLSSLELGDSALYFCASSPRQGGNTIYFGEGSWLTVV.

The V gene is TRBV27, the J gene TRBJ2-1; TRBD2 aligns across 7 bases. The CDR3 sequence is 15 residues long. The germline gives CDR1 MNHEY, CDR2 SMNVEV (reference sequence). The V gene end was trimmed by 7 bases and the J gene end by 2 bases; junction bases not matched to a gene: 8. CDR3 sequence reads: CASTLSGPTYNEQFF. The CDR3 nucleotides read TGTGCCAGCACCCTTAGCGGGCCTACCTACAATGAGCAGTTCTTC.

The chain couples TRBV18 to TRBJ1-6; TRBD1 aligns across 9 bases. Germline CDR1 and CDR2: KGHSH and LQKENI. The V and J ends lost 2 bases and 8 bases, in that order; junction bases with no gene match: 10. This CDR3 is 17 amino acids long. The CDR3 reads CASSPRDRGVVDSPLHF. DNA of the CDR3: TGTGCCAGCTCACCAAGAGACAGGGGGGTAGTAGATTCACCCCTCCACTTT.

This clone was counted a single time. The rearrangement uses TRBV29-1 and TRBJ2-5; TRBD2 agrees at 7 bases. After removal of 7 bases from V and 6 bases from J, the junction contained 8 bases not matched to a gene. CDR1 is SQVTM and CDR2 is ANQGSEA in the germline V gene. There are 12 residues in the CDR3. For the CDR3, the DNA is TGCAGCGCCATTGGGGGGGAAAAGACCCAGTACTTC. Protein sequence: CSAIGGEKTQYF.

This chain uses TRBV24-1 with TRBJ2-5, with D perhaps TRBD2 (7 bases). Germline assignment: CDR1 KGHDR and CDR2 SFDVKD. V was cut by 2 bases and J by 3 bases, with 18 bases left in between. The CDR3 runs 17 residues. Here the CDR3 reads CATSDWGGYGQKETQYF. The DNA for the CDR3 is TGTGCCACCAGTGATTGGGGGGGATACGGACAGAAAGAGACCCAGTACTTC.

The chain uses TRBV4-1 and TRBJ1-2, with 7 bases that match TRBD1. With V trimmed by 4 bases and J by 4 bases, 6 bases remained unmatched. CDR1 is MGHRA and CDR2 is YSYEKL in the germline V gene. The CDR3 is 14 residues long. CDR3 in DNA: TGCGCCAGCAGCCCAGGGGGGATTCCCTATGGCTACACCTTC. Translation gives CASSPGGIPYGYTF.

This clone appeared a few times. This chain uses TRBV7-9 with TRBJ2-7; D is possibly TRBD2 (6 bases). The germline CDR1 and CDR2 sequences are SEHNR and FQNEAQ (reference sequence). The CDR3 has 13 amino acids. V lost 4 bases and J 6 bases, leaving 13 bases between the germline ends. This CDR3 reads CASSSHGGSEQYF. The CDR3 nucleotides are TGTGCCAGCAGCTCTCATGGGGGGTCCGAGCAGTACTTC.

The CDR3 nucleotides read TGTGCCAGTAGTACCAAGATCCGGGTCGGCAATCAGCCCCAGCATTTT. Its protein product is CASSTKIRVGNQPQHF. The chain is built from TRBV19 and TRBJ1-5; D is uncertain. The CDR3 has 16 residues. Looked up from germline, CDR1 is LNHDA and CDR2 is SQIVND (reference sequence). V dropped 4 bases and J dropped 2 bases, with 15 bases sitting between them.

This clone was counted a single time. The chain links TRBV11-2 to TRBJ1-1; D might be TRBD1 (5 bases). CDR3 length equals 15 residues. The germline V gene has CDR1 SGHAT and CDR2 FQNNGV. Trimming took off 7 bases at V and 0 bases at J, with 15 bases between the two ends. In nucleotides, the CDR3 is TGTGCCAGCACATACCTGACAGCTCTGAACACTGAAGCTTTCTTT. It codes for CASTYLTALNTEAFF.

The chain links TRBV27 to TRBJ2-3; TRBD2 agrees at 8 bases. Germline CDR1 and CDR2: MNHEY and SMNVEV (reference sequence). Unmatched junction bases numbered 8, after V lost 5 bases and J lost 1 base. This CDR3 comprises 16 residues. The CDR3 loop reads CASSPTWRGGTDTQYF. The CDR3 DNA is TGTGCCAGCAGTCCTACCTGGCGGGGGGGCACAGATACGCAGTATTTT.

In this sample, this clone turned up once. The rearrangement uses TRBV3-1 (or the pseudogene TRBV3-2) and TRBJ2-5, with D uncertain. Germline CDR1 and CDR2: LGHDT and YNNKEL (reference sequence). The CDR3 contains 13 residues. Trimming removed 1 base from V and 5 bases from J, with 8 bases in between. This CDR3 is CASSQGQVETQYF. The CDR3 bases are TGTGCCAGCAGCCAAGGGCAGGTTGAGACCCAGTACTTC.

This chain uses TRBV5-1 with TRBJ2-2; possibly TRBD1 for D (6 bases). There are 15 residues in the CDR3. Germline-derived CDR1 and CDR2 are SGHRS and YFSETQ. Trimming removed 4 bases from V and 1 base from J, with 11 bases in between. CDR3 region: CASSRTGQNTGELFF. CDR3 DNA sequence: TGCGCCAGCAGCAGGACGGGACAGAACACCGGGGAGCTGTTTTTT.

The rearrangement uses TRBV11-2 and TRBJ2-6; D is unclear. Germline assignment: CDR1 SGHAT and CDR2 FQNNGV. The CDR3 loop spans 18 amino acids. Trimming pared 4 bases from V and 0 bases from J, leaving 16 bases between. CDR3: CASSSLHNSGSGANVLTF. In DNA form, the CDR3 reads TGTGCCAGCAGCTCGTTGCACAACTCAGGCTCTGGGGCCAACGTCCTGACTTTC.

The chain's CDR3 is CASSHPRGGQGDIQYF. The CDR3 DNA reads TGTGCCAGCAGCCATCCCCGGGGGGGACAGGGGGACATTCAGTACTTC. The genes are TRBV4-2 and TRBJ2-4, with 11 bases fitting TRBD1. The length of the CDR3 is 16 residues. CDR1 and CDR2 from the germline V gene are LGHNA and YNFKEQ. V lost 3 bases, J lost 8 bases, and 9 bases stayed unmatched.

This chain uses TRBV10-3 with TRBJ1-6, with D uncertain. In germline, CDR1 is ENHRY, CDR2 SYGVKD. Trimming shortened V by 3 bases and J by 6 bases, and 9 bases separated the two germline ends. The CDR3 is 14 amino acids. The CDR3 spells CAISDRGGNSPLHF. The CDR3 DNA follows: TGTGCCATCAGTGACCGTGGCGGTAATTCACCCCTCCACTTT.

This clone was detected only once. The rearrangement joins TRBV24-1 to TRBJ2-1, with 7 bases identical to TRBD2. Looked up from germline, CDR1 is KGHDR and CDR2 is SFDVKD. The CDR3 is made up of 14 amino acids. Trimming cost V 9 bases and J 5 bases; bases outside gene matches: 9. The CDR3 DNA reads TGTGCCACCGGAGACGGGGGGATAAACAATGAGCAGTTCTTC. This sequence encodes CATGDGGINNEQFF.

The chain has TRBV7-9 and TRBJ1-1; tentatively, D is TRBD1 (5 bases). V dropped 3 bases and J dropped 3 bases, with 11 bases sitting between them. CDR3 length: 14 residues. In germline, CDR1 is SEHNR, CDR2 FQNEAQ (reference sequence). CDR3 DNA sequence: TGTGCCAGCAGCTTCATCAGGGTGTACACTGAAGCTTTCTTT. This translates into CASSFIRVYTEAFF.

The chain couples TRBV7-8 to TRBJ2-5; D gene uncertain. Trimming pared 0 bases from V and 2 bases from J, leaving 13 bases between. CDR1 and CDR2 (germline): SGHVS, FQNEAQ. The CDR3 has 16 amino acids. The CDR3 sequence is CASSLAVWSTQETQYF. DNA of the CDR3: TGTGCCAGCAGCTTAGCGGTATGGAGCACGCAAGAGACCCAGTACTTC.

The genes are TRBV19 and TRBJ1-2; D is possibly TRBD1 (5 bases). V was cut by 0 bases and J by 6 bases, with 17 bases left in between. The length of the CDR3 is 16 residues. CDR1 is LNHDA and CDR2 is SQIVND in the germline V gene (reference sequence). This chain's CDR3 is CASSIDLGGRRNGYTF. The CDR3 DNA sequence: TGTGCCAGTAGTATAGATCTGGGGGGACGTAGGAATGGCTACACCTTC.

J is TRBJ1-2 and V is TRBV11-2; TRBD1 is a possible D gene (6 bases). The CDR3 has 14 residues. Trimming stripped 5 bases from V and 4 bases from J, with 14 bases between. Per germline, CDR1 SGHAT and CDR2 FQNNGV. The CDR3 sequence: CASSRGGVGYGYTF. As DNA, the CDR3 is TGTGCCAGCAGCAGAGGGGGAGTAGGCTATGGCTACACCTTC.

The genes are TRBV18 and TRBJ2-7, with D maybe TRBD1 (6 bases). The CDR3 length is 18 residues. CDR1 and CDR2 (germline): KGHSH, LQKENI. V was pared by 2 bases and J by 2 bases, with 22 bases between. The CDR3 region has the DNA TGTGCCAGCTCACCAATGCGTGGAAATAGGGACACCACCTACGAGCAGTACTTC. This encodes CASSPMRGNRDTTYEQYF.

V is TRBV12-1 and J is TRBJ1-3; whether TRBD1, the table's D call, matches the DNA was not checked. TRBV12-1 corresponds to a pseudogene. The CDR3 runs to 15 residues. The DNA of the CDR3 is TGTGCCAGCAGCTCGACAGGCTTTGATGGAAACACCATATATTTT. Amino acids: CASSSTGFDGNTIYF.

This clone has ten or more counts. J is TRBJ1-6 and V is TRBV10-3; 7 positions agree with TRBD1. The CDR3 runs to 14 residues. Trimming took 6 bases from V and 5 from J; bases not matched to a gene: 4. Germline loops: CDR1 ENHRY, CDR2 SYGVKD. The CDR3 region is CAIRTGENNSPLHF. The CDR3 region has the DNA TGTGCCATCAGAACAGGGGAGAATAATTCACCCCTCCACTTT.

The rearrangement uses TRBV7-9 and TRBJ2-4; 9 nucleotides match TRBD2. The germline gives CDR1 SEHNR, CDR2 FQNEAQ (reference sequence). Trimming took 1 base from V and 0 from J; bases not matched to a gene: 7. The CDR3 loop spans 18 amino acids. CDR3 region: CASSLGAGGPLAKNIQYF. The DNA of the CDR3 is TGTGCCAGCAGCTTAGGAGCGGGGGGCCCGCTAGCCAAAAACATTCAGTACTTC.

The V and J genes are TRBV7-8 and TRBJ1-2, with D tentatively TRBD1 (5 bases). Germline-derived CDR1 and CDR2 are SGHVS and FQNEAQ. Trimming took 1 base from V and 6 from J, leaving 15 bases between them. The CDR3 sequence is 15 residues long. The CDR3 nucleotides read TGTGCCAGCAGCTTAGGCGAAGGGAGGGGCCATGGCTACACCTTC. Translating gives CASSLGEGRGHGYTF.

This rearrangement joins TRBV25-1 to TRBJ1-4; D is undetermined. The CDR3 consists of 13 residues. Germline V gene lookup returns CDR1 MGHDK and CDR2 SYGVNS. Trimming pared 3 bases from V and 8 bases from J, leaving 10 bases between. The CDR3 DNA follows: TGTGCCAGCAGTGAGGGTTCGGGGGAAAAACTGTTTTTT. This codes for CASSEGSGEKLFF.

The V gene is TRBV4-1, the J gene TRBJ2-5; 9 bases are a match to TRBD2. Germline V lookup: CDR1 MGHRA, CDR2 YSYEKL. This CDR3 region has 15 residues. J lost 9 bases, V lost 1 base, and 9 bases had no gene match. In DNA form, the CDR3 reads TGCGCCAGCAGCCAAGTAAGACTAGCGGCAGGGGCCCAGTACTTC. Translation gives CASSQVRLAAGAQYF.

The chain combines TRBV5-1 with TRBJ2-2, with 8 bases that match TRBD2. V lost 4 bases and J lost 5; bases outside the gene matches: 7. The CDR3 consists of 15 residues. Germline V gene sequence: CDR1 SGHRS, CDR2 YFSETQ. The CDR3: CASSQTSGKTGELFF. The DNA for the CDR3 is TGCGCCAGCAGCCAAACTAGCGGCAAGACCGGGGAGCTGTTTTTT. Looking up the rest from reference TRBV5-1 and TRBJ2-2 gives the full variable domain: KAGVTQTPRYLIKTRGQQVTLSCSPISGHRSVSWYQQTPGQGLQFLFEYFSETQRNKGNFPGRFSGRQFSNSRSEMNVSTLELGDSALYLCASSQTSGKTGELFFGEGSRLTVL.